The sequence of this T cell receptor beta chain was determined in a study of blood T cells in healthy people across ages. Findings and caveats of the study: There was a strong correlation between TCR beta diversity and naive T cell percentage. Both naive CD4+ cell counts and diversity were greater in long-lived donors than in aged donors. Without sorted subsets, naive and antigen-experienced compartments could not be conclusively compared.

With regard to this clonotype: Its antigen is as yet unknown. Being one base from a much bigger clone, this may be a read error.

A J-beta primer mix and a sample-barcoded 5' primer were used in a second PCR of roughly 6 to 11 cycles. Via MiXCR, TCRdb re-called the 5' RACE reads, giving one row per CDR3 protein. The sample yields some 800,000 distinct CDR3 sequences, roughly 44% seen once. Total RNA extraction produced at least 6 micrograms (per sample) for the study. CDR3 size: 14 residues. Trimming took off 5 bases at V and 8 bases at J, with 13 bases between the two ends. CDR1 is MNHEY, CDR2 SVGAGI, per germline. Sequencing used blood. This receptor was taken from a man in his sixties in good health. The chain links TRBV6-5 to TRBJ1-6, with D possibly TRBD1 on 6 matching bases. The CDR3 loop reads CASSDAQGYSPLHF. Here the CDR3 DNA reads TGTGCCAGCAGTGACGCCCAGGGGTATTCACCCCTCCACTTT.